The sample holds a few counts of the clone carrying this T cell receptor beta chain. Its target is not known. Using a J-beta primer mix together with a sample-barcoded 5' primer, a second PCR was run for roughly 7 to 11 cycles. MiXCR was run by TCRdb on the 5' RACE reads, yielding one entry per CDR3 protein. The repertoire holds about 730,000 distinct CDR3 sequences, with 35% to 45% as singletons. This entry belongs to a study of blood T cells in healthy people across ages. Findings and caveats of the study: Aged donors had fewer naive CD4+ cells and lower diversity than long-lived donors.

The receptor was derived from a woman aged 60-70 years in good health. Sequencing used blood.

Here the CDR3 reads CSVPDRGYTEAFF. The CDR3 region has the DNA TGCAGTGTCCCGGACAGGGGGTACACTGAAGCTTTCTTT. The chain employs TRBV20-1 and TRBJ1-1; 10 nucleotides align to TRBD1. With V trimmed by 7 bases and J by 3 bases, 5 bases remained unmatched. The CDR3 contains 13 residues. Germline CDR1 DFQATT, CDR2 SNEGSKA (reference sequence).